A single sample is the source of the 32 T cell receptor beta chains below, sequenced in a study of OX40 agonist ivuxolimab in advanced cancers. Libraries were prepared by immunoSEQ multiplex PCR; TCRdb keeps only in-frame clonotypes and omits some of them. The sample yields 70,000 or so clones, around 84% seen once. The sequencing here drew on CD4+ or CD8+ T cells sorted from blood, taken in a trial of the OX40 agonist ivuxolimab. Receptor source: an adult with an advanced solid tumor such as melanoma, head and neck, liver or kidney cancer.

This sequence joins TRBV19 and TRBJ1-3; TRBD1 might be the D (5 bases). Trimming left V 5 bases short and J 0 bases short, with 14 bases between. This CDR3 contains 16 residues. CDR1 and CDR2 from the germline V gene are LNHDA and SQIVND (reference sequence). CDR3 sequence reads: CASSAPRDPSGNTIYF. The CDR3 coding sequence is TGTGCCAGTAGTGCCCCCCGGGACCCCTCTGGAAACACCATATATTTT.

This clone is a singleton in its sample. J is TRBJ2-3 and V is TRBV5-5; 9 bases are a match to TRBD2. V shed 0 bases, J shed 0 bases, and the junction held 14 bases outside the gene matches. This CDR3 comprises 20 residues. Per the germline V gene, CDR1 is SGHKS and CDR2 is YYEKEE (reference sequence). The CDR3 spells CASSLGVGASGNPSTDTQYF. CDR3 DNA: TGTGCCAGCAGCTTGGGCGTTGGGGCTAGCGGGAACCCAAGCACAGATACGCAGTATTTT.

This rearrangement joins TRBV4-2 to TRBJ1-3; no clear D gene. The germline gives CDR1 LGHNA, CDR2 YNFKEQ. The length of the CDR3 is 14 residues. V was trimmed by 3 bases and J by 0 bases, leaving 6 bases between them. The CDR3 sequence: CASSQRYSGNTIYF. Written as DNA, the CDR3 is TGTGCCAGCAGCCAGCGGTACTCTGGAAACACCATATATTTT.

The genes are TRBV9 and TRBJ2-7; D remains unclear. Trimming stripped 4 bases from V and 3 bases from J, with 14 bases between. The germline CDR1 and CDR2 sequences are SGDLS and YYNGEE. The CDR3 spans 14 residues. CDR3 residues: CASSTLLGDYEQYF. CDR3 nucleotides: TGTGCCAGCAGCACCCTATTAGGAGACTACGAGCAGTACTTC.

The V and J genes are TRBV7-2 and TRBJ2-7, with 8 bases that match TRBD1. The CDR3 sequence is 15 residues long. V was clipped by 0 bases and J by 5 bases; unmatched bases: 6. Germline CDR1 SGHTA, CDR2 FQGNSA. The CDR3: CASSLAVDRVNEQYF. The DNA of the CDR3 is TGTGCCAGCAGCTTAGCGGTGGACAGGGTCAACGAGCAGTACTTC.

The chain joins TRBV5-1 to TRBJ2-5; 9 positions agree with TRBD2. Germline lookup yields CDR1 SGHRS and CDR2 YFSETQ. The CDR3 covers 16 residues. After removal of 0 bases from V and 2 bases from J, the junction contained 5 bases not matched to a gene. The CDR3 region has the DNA TGCGCCAGCAGCTTGGCTAGCGGGACATCTCAAGAGACCCAGTACTTC. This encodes CASSLASGTSQETQYF.

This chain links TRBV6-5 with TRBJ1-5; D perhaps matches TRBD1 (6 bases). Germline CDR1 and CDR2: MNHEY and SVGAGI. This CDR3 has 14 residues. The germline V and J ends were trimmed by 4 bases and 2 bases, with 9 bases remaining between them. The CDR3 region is CASSSPGGNQPQHF. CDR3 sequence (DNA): TGTGCCAGCAGTTCCCCAGGGGGCAATCAGCCCCAGCATTTT.

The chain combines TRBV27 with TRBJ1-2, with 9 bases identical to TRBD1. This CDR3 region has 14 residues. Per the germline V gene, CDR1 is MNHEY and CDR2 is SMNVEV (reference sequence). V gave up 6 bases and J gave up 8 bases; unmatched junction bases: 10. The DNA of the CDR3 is TGTGCCAGCAGGCCCAGTGGGACAGGGAAAGGCTACACCTTC. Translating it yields CASRPSGTGKGYTF.

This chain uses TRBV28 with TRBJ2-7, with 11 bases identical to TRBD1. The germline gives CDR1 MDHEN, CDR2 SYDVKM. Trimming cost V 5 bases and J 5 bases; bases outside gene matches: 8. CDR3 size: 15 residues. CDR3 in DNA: TGTGCCAGCAGTCAACGGACAGGGGGCCTCCACGAGCAGTACTTC. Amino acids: CASSQRTGGLHEQYF.

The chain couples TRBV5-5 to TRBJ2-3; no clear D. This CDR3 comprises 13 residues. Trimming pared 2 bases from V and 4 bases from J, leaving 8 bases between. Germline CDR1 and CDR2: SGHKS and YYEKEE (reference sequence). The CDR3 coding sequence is TGTGCCAGCAGCTTTTGGGGATCAGATACGCAGTATTTT. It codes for CASSFWGSDTQYF.

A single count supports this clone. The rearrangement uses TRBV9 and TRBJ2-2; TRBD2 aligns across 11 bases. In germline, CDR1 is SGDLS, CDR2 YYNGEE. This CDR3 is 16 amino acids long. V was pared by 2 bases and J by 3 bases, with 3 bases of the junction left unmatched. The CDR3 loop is CASSVGTSGDTGELFF. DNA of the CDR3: TGTGCCAGCAGCGTCGGGACTAGCGGAGACACCGGGGAGCTGTTTTTT.

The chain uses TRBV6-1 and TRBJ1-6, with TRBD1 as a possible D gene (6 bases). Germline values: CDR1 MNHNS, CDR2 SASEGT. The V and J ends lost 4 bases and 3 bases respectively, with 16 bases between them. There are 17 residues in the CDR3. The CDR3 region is CASSAKDSLSYNSPLHF. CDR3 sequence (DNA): TGTGCCAGCAGTGCCAAGGACAGTTTGAGCTATAATTCACCCCTCCACTTT.

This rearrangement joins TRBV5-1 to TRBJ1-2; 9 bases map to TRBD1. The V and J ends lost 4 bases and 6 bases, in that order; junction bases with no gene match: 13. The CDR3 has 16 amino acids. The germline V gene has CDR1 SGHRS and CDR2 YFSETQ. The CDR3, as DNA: TGCGCCAGCAGCCTAGGGGACAGGGTAAAGACGGATGGCTACACCTTC. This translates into CASSLGDRVKTDGYTF. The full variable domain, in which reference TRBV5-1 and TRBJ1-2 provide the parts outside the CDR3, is KAGVTQTPRYLIKTRGQQVTLSCSPISGHRSVSWYQQTPGQGLQFLFEYFSETQRNKGNFPGRFSGRQFSNSRSEMNVSTLELGDSALYLCASSLGDRVKTDGYTFGSGTRLTVV.

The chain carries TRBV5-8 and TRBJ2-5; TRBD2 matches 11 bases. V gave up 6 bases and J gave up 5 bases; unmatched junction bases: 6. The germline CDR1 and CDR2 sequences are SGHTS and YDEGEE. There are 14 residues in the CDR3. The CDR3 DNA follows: TGTGCCAGCACCCTAGCGGGGGGCTACGAGACCCAGTACTTC. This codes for CASTLAGGYETQYF.

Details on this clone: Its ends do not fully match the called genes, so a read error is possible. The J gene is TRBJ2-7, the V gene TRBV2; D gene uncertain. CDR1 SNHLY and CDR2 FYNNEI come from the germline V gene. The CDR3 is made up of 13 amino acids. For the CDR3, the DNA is TGTGCCGGCAGTGGATTGATCCGTAGTGGGCAGTACTTC. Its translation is CAGSGLIRSGQYF.

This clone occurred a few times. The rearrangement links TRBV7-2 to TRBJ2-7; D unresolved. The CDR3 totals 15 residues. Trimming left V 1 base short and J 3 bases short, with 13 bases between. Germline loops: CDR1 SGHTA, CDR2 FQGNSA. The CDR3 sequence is CASSLGIRQIYEQYF. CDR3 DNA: TGTGCCAGCAGCTTAGGTATCAGGCAGATCTACGAGCAGTACTTC.

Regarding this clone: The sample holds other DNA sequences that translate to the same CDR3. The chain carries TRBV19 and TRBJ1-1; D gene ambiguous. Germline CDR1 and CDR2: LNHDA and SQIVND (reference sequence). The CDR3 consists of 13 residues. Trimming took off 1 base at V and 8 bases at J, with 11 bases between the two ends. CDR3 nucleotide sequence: TGTGCCAGTAGTATAGTTGTTGGAACAGAAGCTTTCTTT. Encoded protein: CASSIVVGTEAFF.

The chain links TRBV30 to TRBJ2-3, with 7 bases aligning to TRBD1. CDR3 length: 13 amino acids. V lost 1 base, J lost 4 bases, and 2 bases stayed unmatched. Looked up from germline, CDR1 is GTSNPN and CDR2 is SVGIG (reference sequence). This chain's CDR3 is CAWSDRGADTQYF. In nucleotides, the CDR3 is TGTGCCTGGAGTGACAGGGGAGCAGATACGCAGTATTTT.

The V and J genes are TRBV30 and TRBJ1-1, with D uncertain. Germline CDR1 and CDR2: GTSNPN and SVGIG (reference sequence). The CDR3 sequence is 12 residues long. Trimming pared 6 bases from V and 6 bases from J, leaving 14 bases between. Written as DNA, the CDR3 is TGTGCCTGCTCAAGGGCCTCTGCTGAAGCTTTCTTT. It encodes CACSRASAEAFF.

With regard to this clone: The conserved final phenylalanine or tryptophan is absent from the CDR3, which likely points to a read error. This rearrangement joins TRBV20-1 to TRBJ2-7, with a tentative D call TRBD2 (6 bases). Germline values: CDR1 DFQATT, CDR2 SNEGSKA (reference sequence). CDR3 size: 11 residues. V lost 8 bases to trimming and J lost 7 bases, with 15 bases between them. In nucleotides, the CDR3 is TGCAGTCAAACTTTAGCGGAAGAGCAGTACCTC. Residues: CSQTLAEEQYL.

CDR3 sequence (DNA): TGTGCCAGTAGGAAACAGGGGGAAGCCTCCGAGCAGTACTTC. Amino acids: CASRKQGEASEQYF. The chain uses TRBV19 and TRBJ2-7; TRBD1 matches at 8 bases. The CDR3 runs to 14 residues. CDR1 LNHDA and CDR2 SQIVND come from the germline V gene (reference sequence). The ends lost 6 bases at V and 6 bases at J; junction bases unmatched: 10.

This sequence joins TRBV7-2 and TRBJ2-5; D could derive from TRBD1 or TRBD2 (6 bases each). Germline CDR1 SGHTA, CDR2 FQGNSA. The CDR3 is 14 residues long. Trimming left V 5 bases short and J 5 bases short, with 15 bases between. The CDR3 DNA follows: TGTGCCAGCAGCACCCTGGGGGGCCGGGAGACCCAGTACTTC. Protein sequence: CASSTLGGRETQYF.

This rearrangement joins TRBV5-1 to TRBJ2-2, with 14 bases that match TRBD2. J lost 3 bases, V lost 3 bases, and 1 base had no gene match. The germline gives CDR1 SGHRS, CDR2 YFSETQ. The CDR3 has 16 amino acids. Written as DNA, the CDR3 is TGCGCCAGCAGCTCGACTAGCGGGAGGGACACCGGGGAGCTGTTTTTT. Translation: CASSSTSGRDTGELFF.

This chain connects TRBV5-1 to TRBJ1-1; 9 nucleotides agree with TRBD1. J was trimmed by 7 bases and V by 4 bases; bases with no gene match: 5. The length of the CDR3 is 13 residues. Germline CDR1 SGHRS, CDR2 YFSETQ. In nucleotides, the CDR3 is TGCGCCAGCAGCGGGGGACAGGGTGGTGAAGCTTTCTTT. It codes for CASSGGQGGEAFF.

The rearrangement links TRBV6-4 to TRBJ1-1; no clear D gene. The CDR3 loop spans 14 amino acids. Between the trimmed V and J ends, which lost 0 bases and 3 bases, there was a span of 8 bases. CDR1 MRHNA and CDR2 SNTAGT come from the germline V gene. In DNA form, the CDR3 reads TGTGCCAGCAGTGACTCCCCTCTGGACACTGAAGCTTTCTTT. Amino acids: CASSDSPLDTEAFF.

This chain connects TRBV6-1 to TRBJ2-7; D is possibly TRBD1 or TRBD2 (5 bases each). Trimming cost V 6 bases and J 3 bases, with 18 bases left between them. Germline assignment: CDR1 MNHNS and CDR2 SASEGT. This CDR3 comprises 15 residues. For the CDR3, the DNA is TGTGCCAGCAGCAGGGCCCGAGGGGTCCTCTACGAGCAGTACTTC. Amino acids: CASSRARGVLYEQYF.

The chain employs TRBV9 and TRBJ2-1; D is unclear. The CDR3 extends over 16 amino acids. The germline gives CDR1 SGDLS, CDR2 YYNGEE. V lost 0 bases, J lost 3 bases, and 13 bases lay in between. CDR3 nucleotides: TGTGCCAGCAGCGTAGTTGGCGGAACCTTCTACAATGAGCAGTTCTTC. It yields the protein CASSVVGGTFYNEQFF.

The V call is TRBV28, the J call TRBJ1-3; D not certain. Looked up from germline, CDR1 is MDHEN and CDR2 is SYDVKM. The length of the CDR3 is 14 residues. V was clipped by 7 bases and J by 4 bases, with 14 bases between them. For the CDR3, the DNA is TGTGCCAGCACTGGCGTATCCCGGGGAAACACCATATATTTT. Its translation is CASTGVSRGNTIYF.

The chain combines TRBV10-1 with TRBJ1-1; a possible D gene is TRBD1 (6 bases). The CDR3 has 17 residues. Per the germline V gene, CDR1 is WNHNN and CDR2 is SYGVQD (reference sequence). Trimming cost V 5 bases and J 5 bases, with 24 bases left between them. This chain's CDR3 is CASSRDIWGTGGTEAFF. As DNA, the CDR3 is TGCGCCAGCAGTCGGGACATATGGGGTACGGGTGGAACTGAAGCTTTCTTT.

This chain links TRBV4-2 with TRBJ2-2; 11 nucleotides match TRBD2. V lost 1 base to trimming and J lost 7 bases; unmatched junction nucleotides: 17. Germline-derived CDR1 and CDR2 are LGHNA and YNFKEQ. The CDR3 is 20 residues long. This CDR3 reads CASSQVTSGGNTFQNGELFF. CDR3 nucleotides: TGTGCCAGCAGCCAAGTAACTAGCGGGGGAAACACCTTTCAGAACGGGGAGCTGTTTTTT.

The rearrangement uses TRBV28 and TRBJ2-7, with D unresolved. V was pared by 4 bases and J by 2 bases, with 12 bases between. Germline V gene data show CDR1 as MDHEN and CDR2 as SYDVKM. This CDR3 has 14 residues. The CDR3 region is CASSYHGPTYEQYF. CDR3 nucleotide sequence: TGTGCCAGCAGTTATCATGGGCCCACCTACGAGCAGTACTTC.

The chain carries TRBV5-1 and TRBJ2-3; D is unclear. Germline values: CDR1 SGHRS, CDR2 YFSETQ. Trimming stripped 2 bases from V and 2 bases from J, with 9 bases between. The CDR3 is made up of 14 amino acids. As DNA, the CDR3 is TGCGCCAGCAGCTTTACTACCGACACAGATACGCAGTATTTT. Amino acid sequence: CASSFTTDTDTQYF.